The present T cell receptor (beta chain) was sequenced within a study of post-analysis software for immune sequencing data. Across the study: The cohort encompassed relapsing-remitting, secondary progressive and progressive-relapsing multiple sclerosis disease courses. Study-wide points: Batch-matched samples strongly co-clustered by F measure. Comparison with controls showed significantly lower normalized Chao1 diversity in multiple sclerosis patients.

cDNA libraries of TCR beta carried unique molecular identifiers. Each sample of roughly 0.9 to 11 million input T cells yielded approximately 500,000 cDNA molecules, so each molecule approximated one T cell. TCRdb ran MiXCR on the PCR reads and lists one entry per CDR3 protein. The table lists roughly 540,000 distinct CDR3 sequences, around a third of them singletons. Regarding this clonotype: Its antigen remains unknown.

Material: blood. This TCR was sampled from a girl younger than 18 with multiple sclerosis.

The CDR3 region is CSARSGDTQYF. The CDR3 bases are TGCAGTGCTAGATCGGGAGATACGCAGTATTTT. The V and J genes are TRBV20-1 and TRBJ2-3; D is unresolved. Germline loops: CDR1 DFQATT, CDR2 SNEGSKA (reference sequence). V lost 2 bases and J lost 5, with 5 bases in between. This CDR3 has 11 residues.